Following are 26 T cell receptor beta chains from one sample sequenced in a study of PD-1 blockade in classical Hodgkin lymphoma. Brentuximab vedotin exposure varied among the patients, all of whom had relapsed after autologous stem cell transplantation. Produced via immunoSEQ multiplex PCR; TCRdb's table is partial and in-frame only. The sample gives roughly 150,000 clones, approximately 81% of which show up once; roughly 9.8% is in the top ten. This specimen consisted of peripheral blood mononuclear cells (PBMCs), obtained before the second cycle of nivolumab. These receptors came from a human donor with classical Hodgkin lymphoma.

Only a few counts were recorded for this clone. The chain uses TRBV6-1 and TRBJ1-1; D remains unclear. Between the trimmed V and J ends, which lost 7 bases and 5 bases, there was a span of 14 bases. The germline V gene encodes CDR1 MNHNS and CDR2 SASEGT. The CDR3 runs 13 residues. Here the CDR3 reads CASTPDGRTEAFF. CDR3 nucleotide sequence: TGTGCCAGCACTCCTGACGGGAGGACTGAAGCTTTCTTT.

This chain connects TRBV19 to TRBJ1-4, with D maybe TRBD1 (6 bases). This CDR3 is 14 amino acids long. CDR1 and CDR2 from the germline V gene are LNHDA and SQIVND (reference sequence). V lost 6 bases and J 4 bases, leaving 12 bases between the germline ends. This CDR3 is CASSLQGNNEKLFF. CDR3 bases: TGTGCCAGTAGCCTTCAGGGGAATAATGAAAAACTGTTTTTT.

This clone showed up just once. CDR3 coding DNA: TGTGCCAGCAGTCCTTTCCCGGGACCGGATTCACCCCTCCACTTT. Translation gives CASSPFPGPDSPLHF. The chain recombines TRBV6-6 with TRBJ1-6; tentatively, D is TRBD1 (5 bases). V lost 5 bases, J lost 8 bases, and 16 bases lay in between. The CDR3 sequence is 15 residues long. Germline V CDR1 and CDR2: MNHNY, SVGAGI (reference sequence).

This clone has just a few counts. This chain links TRBV7-6 with TRBJ2-7; the D is unclear. V shed 0 bases and J shed 5 bases, with 11 bases lying between them. Germline CDR1 reads SGHVS; CDR2 reads FNYEAQ. The CDR3 is made up of 14 amino acids. CDR3 in DNA: TGTGCCAGCAGCTTAGCTCGAAGTGGGAACGAGCAGTACTTC. Amino acid sequence: CASSLARSGNEQYF.

This clone was seen a handful of times. The chain couples TRBV18 to TRBJ1-6; no reliable D call. The CDR3 has 14 amino acids. V gave up 3 bases and J gave up 8 bases, with 11 bases separating them. CDR1 and CDR2 from the germline V gene are KGHSH and LQKENI. CDR3 residues: CASSPRGLDSPLHF. CDR3 nucleotide sequence: TGTGCCAGCTCACCGCGGGGTTTGGATTCACCCCTCCACTTT.

The rearrangement links TRBV5-1 to TRBJ1-2; D is ambiguous. The CDR3 spans 13 residues. Germline loops: CDR1 SGHRS, CDR2 YFSETQ. With 1 base removed from V and 2 bases from J, the gap between germline ends came to 6 bases. The CDR3 here is CASSLTANYGYTF. The CDR3 DNA is TGCGCCAGCAGCTTGACGGCCAACTATGGCTACACCTTC.

The rearrangement uses TRBV27 and TRBJ1-1; TRBD1 might be the D (5 bases). CDR3 length equals 15 residues. The ends were cut back, 6 bases at V and 1 base at J, with 15 bases in the middle. Looked up from germline, CDR1 is MNHEY and CDR2 is SMNVEV (reference sequence). The CDR3 protein is CASRGVYYGNTEAFF. The CDR3 nucleotides are TGTGCCAGCAGAGGGGTGTACTATGGGAACACTGAAGCTTTCTTT.

The gene calls are TRBV28 and TRBJ1-2, with D possibly TRBD1 on 5 matching bases. Germline V gene sequence: CDR1 MDHEN, CDR2 SYDVKM. This CDR3 has 15 amino acids. V lost 3 bases, J lost 7 bases, and 18 bases lay in between. The CDR3 sequence: CASSFGGGTVSGYTF. In DNA form, the CDR3 reads TGTGCCAGCAGTTTCGGGGGAGGGACGGTTAGTGGCTACACCTTC.

This chain links TRBV5-6 with TRBJ1-1; unclear D gene. V was cut by 0 bases and J by 4 bases, with 10 bases left in between. The CDR3 contains 14 residues. Germline lookup yields CDR1 SGHDT and CDR2 YYEEEE. CDR3 in DNA: TGTGCCAGCAGCTTGGCCGGGGTGAGCACTGAAGCTTTCTTT. Its translation is CASSLAGVSTEAFF. The full variable domain, its missing parts supplied by reference TRBV5-6 and TRBJ1-1, is DAGVTQSPTHLIKTRGQQVTLRCSPKSGHDTVSWYQQALGQGPQFIFQYYEEEERQRGNFPDRFSGHQFPNYSSELNVNALLLGDSALYLCASSLAGVSTEAFFGQGTRLTVV.

This clone was seen just once. The chain has TRBV9 and TRBJ2-2, with 9 bases lining up with TRBD1. CDR1 and CDR2 (germline): SGDLS, YYNGEE. This CDR3 region has 19 residues. V trimming: 4 bases; J trimming: 6 bases; junction bases outside the gene matches: 19. The CDR3 protein is CASSPQGQGRRNVPGELFF. In DNA, the CDR3 is TGTGCCAGCAGCCCCCAGGGACAGGGAAGGAGGAATGTCCCCGGGGAGCTGTTTTTT.

This chain joins TRBV7-9 and TRBJ2-3, with 12 bases that match TRBD1. The V segment lost 3 bases and the J segment 4 bases; nucleotides outside the gene matches: 5. The V gene's germline CDR1 is SEHNR and CDR2 FQNEAQ (reference sequence). The CDR3 runs 16 residues. In nucleotides, the CDR3 is TGTGCCAGCAGCTTCTGGGACAGGGGGCCGGCAGATACGCAGTATTTT. It specifies CASSFWDRGPADTQYF.

The V and J genes are TRBV5-1 and TRBJ2-3; D may match TRBD1 or TRBD2 (5 bases each). The CDR3 covers 15 residues. Germline-derived CDR1 and CDR2 are SGHRS and YFSETQ. Trimming took off 0 bases at V and 2 bases at J, with 10 bases between the two ends. Here the CDR3 reads CASSLVAGTTDTQYF. The DNA of the CDR3 is TGCGCCAGCAGCTTGGTGGCAGGGACCACAGATACGCAGTATTTT.

The chain links TRBV27 to TRBJ2-4, with 8 bases fitting TRBD2. The CDR3 length is 17 residues. The germline V gene has CDR1 MNHEY and CDR2 SMNVEV (reference sequence). V lost 5 bases, J lost 6 bases, and 15 bases stayed unmatched. The CDR3 DNA follows: TGTGCCAGCAGTCCCAAGGGGTGGGTAGCGGGACTAAACATTCAGTACTTC. Translation gives CASSPKGWVAGLNIQYF.

The rearrangement links TRBV11-2 to TRBJ1-4, with TRBD1 matching over 10 bases. The CDR3 is 15 amino acids. J was trimmed by 5 bases and V by 5 bases; bases with no gene match: 5. Per the germline V gene, CDR1 is SGHAT and CDR2 is FQNNGV. The CDR3 DNA reads TGTGCCAGCAGCCCCCGGACAGGGGGGAATGAAAAACTGTTTTTT. Its protein product is CASSPRTGGNEKLFF.

V and J are TRBV7-3 and TRBJ2-7; 9 bases match TRBD2. V lost 0 bases, J lost 0 bases, and 0 bases stayed unmatched. The CDR3 runs 15 residues. CDR1 is SGHTA and CDR2 is FQGTGA in the germline V gene. CDR3 sequence reads: CASSLTSGSSYEQYF. For the CDR3, the DNA is TGTGCCAGCAGCTTAACTAGCGGGAGCTCCTACGAGCAGTACTTC.

The rearrangement uses TRBV19 and TRBJ1-6; the D gene is possibly TRBD1 (5 bases). Between the trimmed V and J ends, which lost 7 bases and 8 bases, there was a span of 12 bases. CDR3 length: 13 amino acids. CDR1 is LNHDA, CDR2 SQIVND, per germline (reference sequence). The CDR3 bases are TGTGCCAGTAAGGGCAGGGAGGATTCACCCCTCCACTTT. Translated: CASKGREDSPLHF.

By sample share, this clone is medium-sized (0.01 to 0.1%). Other DNA variants within this sample encode the same CDR3. This sequence joins TRBV6-5 and TRBJ1-6; 7 bases are shared with TRBD1. V lost 7 bases, J lost 7 bases, and 4 bases stayed unmatched. The CDR3 loop spans 13 amino acids. Germline V gene lookup returns CDR1 MNHEY and CDR2 SVGAGI. For the CDR3, the DNA is TGTGCCAGCAAGGGACAGCCCAATTCACCCCTCCACTTT. Its translation: CASKGQPNSPLHF.

This chain joins TRBV6-5 and TRBJ2-3, with TRBD2 matching 9 bases. This CDR3 is 14 amino acids long. Trimming took 6 bases from V and 7 from J; bases not matched to a gene: 8. CDR1 is MNHEY, CDR2 SVGAGI, per germline. This CDR3 reads CASRAGGTPYTQYF. DNA of the CDR3: TGTGCCAGCAGAGCGGGGGGAACCCCGTATACGCAGTATTTT.

Notes on this clone: In the same sample, other DNA sequences code for this CDR3. The DNA of the CDR3 is TGTGCCAGCAGTGAGACAGGGGGTAGTCAGCCCCAGCATTTT. This translates into CASSETGGSQPQHF. The genes are TRBV2 and TRBJ1-5, with 9 bases that match TRBD1. CDR1 and CDR2 (germline): SNHLY, FYNNEI. This CDR3 region has 14 residues. The ends lost 3 bases at V and 6 bases at J; junction bases unmatched: 3.

This clone was picked up a small number of times. The chain uses TRBV9 and TRBJ2-3; D may be TRBD2 (6 bases). With 0 bases removed from V and 4 bases from J, the gap between germline ends came to 12 bases. This CDR3 has 15 residues. CDR1 is SGDLS and CDR2 is YYNGEE in the germline V gene. The CDR3 DNA follows: TGTGCCAGCAGCGTAGTAGGGGAGGTCTCAGATACGCAGTATTTT. Its protein product is CASSVVGEVSDTQYF.

This clone has a single count. The chain couples TRBV10-2 to TRBJ1-4, with D hard to call. The germline CDR1 and CDR2 sequences are WSHSY and SAAADI. Trimming pared 4 bases from V and 5 bases from J, leaving 11 bases between. The CDR3 is 14 residues long. CDR3 amino acids: CASSGARWNEKLFF. The DNA for the CDR3 is TGCGCCAGCAGTGGAGCGCGTTGGAATGAAAAACTGTTTTTT.

This clone has more than one count but fewer than ten. The J gene is TRBJ2-3, the V gene TRBV30; D is ambiguous. The CDR3 runs 14 residues. V dropped 2 bases and J dropped 2 bases, with 11 bases sitting between them. The germline CDR1 and CDR2 sequences are GTSNPN and SVGIG (reference sequence). This CDR3 reads CAWSRLHYTDTQYF. CDR3 nucleotides: TGTGCCTGGAGTCGCCTACATTACACAGATACGCAGTATTTT.

The V gene is TRBV27, the J gene TRBJ2-1, with 9 positions matching TRBD2. The trim removed 4 bases at V and 3 bases at J, leaving 4 bases unmatched. The CDR3 is made up of 15 amino acids. CDR1 is MNHEY and CDR2 is SMNVEV in the germline V gene (reference sequence). The chain's CDR3 is CASSSGLAFYNEQFF. In DNA, the CDR3 is TGTGCCAGCAGTTCAGGACTAGCGTTCTACAATGAGCAGTTCTTC.

The chain carries TRBV6-1 and TRBJ2-1; D perhaps matches TRBD2 (5 bases). Germline loops: CDR1 MNHNS, CDR2 SASEGT. V was clipped by 1 base and J by 7 bases, with 8 bases between them. The CDR3 loop spans 13 amino acids. This CDR3 is CASSEERGNEQFF. In DNA form, the CDR3 reads TGTGCCAGCAGTGAAGAACGAGGGAATGAGCAGTTCTTC.

In this sample, this clone turned up once. The J gene is TRBJ2-2, the V gene TRBV6-6; D is undetermined. The V and J ends lost 3 bases and 3 bases respectively, with 2 bases between them. Germline V gene lookup returns CDR1 MNHNY and CDR2 SVGAGI (reference sequence). The CDR3 runs 12 residues. The CDR3 sequence is CASSYHTGELFF. The CDR3 DNA sequence: TGTGCCAGCAGTTATCACACCGGGGAGCTGTTTTTT.

This chain links TRBV11-2 with TRBJ1-4; possible D gene TRBD1, 6 bases. Trimming shortened V by 2 bases and J by 4 bases, and 14 bases separated the two germline ends. The CDR3 runs to 16 residues. Germline-derived CDR1 and CDR2 are SGHAT and FQNNGV. CDR3 amino acids: CASSLMRGGSNEKLFF. In nucleotides, the CDR3 is TGTGCCAGCAGCTTAATGAGGGGGGGCAGTAATGAAAAACTGTTTTTT.